These 20 T cell receptor beta chains share one sample of origin, sequenced in a study of shared clonotypes between healthy human individuals (dated by TCRdb to about 2020). Libraries were prepared through the immunoSEQ multiplex PCR assay. The clones in this table, taken by TCRdb from immuneACCESS, are in-frame only. Not every clone is retained; where verified, under half of the shortfall comes from an unresolved V gene, and the cause of the rest is unknown. A total of about 2.3 million clones appear in this sample, roughly 90% of them only once. The top ten constitute 0.3% to 0.45% of the sample. Sequencing was done on a sample of naive CD4+ T cells from PBMCs. The meaning of the sample's cell subset or site label: CD45RA+ positively selected. These receptors originate from a man aged 18 to 30 in good health. Some clones in this sample may be carry-over from other donors' samples.

The chain employs TRBV6-5 and TRBJ2-7, with unresolved D. CDR3 size: 11 residues. V was pared by 5 bases and J by 7 bases, with 9 bases between. The germline gives CDR1 MNHEY, CDR2 SVGAGI. CDR3 DNA: TGTGCCAGCAGTCCTGGCTGGGAGCAGTACTTC. Translation: CASSPGWEQYF.

The rearrangement uses TRBV5-5 and TRBJ1-5; no reliable D call. Germline V gene sequence: CDR1 SGHKS, CDR2 YYEKEE (reference sequence). Between the trimmed V and J ends, which lost 3 bases and 2 bases, there was a span of 15 bases. The CDR3 loop spans 16 amino acids. The CDR3 DNA sequence: TGTGCCAGCAGCTGGGATCAGGTGGGTGGCAATCAGCCCCAGCATTTT. Its protein product is CASSWDQVGGNQPQHF.

The chain employs TRBV6-1 and TRBJ1-4; TRBD1 is a possible D gene (5 bases). Germline loops: CDR1 MNHNS, CDR2 SASEGT. V was pared by 6 bases and J by 8 bases, with 19 bases between. The CDR3 is 15 amino acids. CDR3 loop: CASSNMGGVGEKLFF. The DNA for the CDR3 is TGTGCCAGCAGCAATATGGGAGGGGTGGGAGAAAAACTGTTTTTT.

This rearrangement joins TRBV25-1 to TRBJ1-6; no clear D gene. Trimming took off 0 bases at V and 10 bases at J, with 4 bases between the two ends. Germline-derived CDR1 and CDR2 are MGHDK and SYGVNS. The CDR3 spans 12 residues. CDR3 bases: TGTGCCAGCAGTGAATATTCGTCACCCCTCCACTTT. It specifies CASSEYSSPLHF.

Here the CDR3 reads CAWGAGTGYEQYF. The CDR3 region has the DNA TGTGCCTGGGGTGCGGGAACGGGGTACGAGCAGTACTTC. V gene TRBV30 combines with J gene TRBJ2-7, with a weak D call TRBD2 (6 bases). The CDR3 extends over 13 amino acids. The V end lost 5 bases, the J end lost 4 bases, and 15 bases lay between the germline ends. The germline CDR1 and CDR2 sequences are GTSNPN and SVGIG (reference sequence).

The chain employs TRBV7-6 and TRBJ2-7, with TRBD1 as a possible D gene (6 bases). Trimming took 1 base from V and 5 from J, leaving 12 bases between them. This CDR3 is 14 amino acids long. In germline, CDR1 is SGHVS, CDR2 FNYEAQ. In DNA form, the CDR3 reads TGTGCCAGCAGCTTAGTGGTGGGGGCGGACGAGCAGTACTTC. Amino acid sequence: CASSLVVGADEQYF.

The V call is TRBV2, the J call TRBJ2-1, with a weak D call TRBD1 (7 bases). This CDR3 has 17 amino acids. Trimming cost V 6 bases and J 0 bases, with 18 bases left between them. Germline V gives CDR1 SNHLY, CDR2 FYNNEI. The CDR3 reads CASRRQEGASSYNEQFF. The CDR3 coding sequence is TGTGCCAGCAGACGGCAGGAGGGGGCGAGCTCCTACAATGAGCAGTTCTTC.

This clone has only one observation. The V gene is TRBV13, the J gene TRBJ2-4, with 10 bases matching TRBD1. This CDR3 comprises 13 residues. Germline CDR1 PRHDT, CDR2 FYEKMQ (reference sequence). The V gene end was trimmed by 7 bases and the J gene end by 11 bases; junction bases not matched to a gene: 8. The CDR3 loop reads CASMTGGNSFQYF. The CDR3 DNA follows: TGTGCCAGCATGACAGGGGGCAACTCGTTTCAGTACTTC.

J is TRBJ1-5 and V is TRBV6-1; D may be TRBD1 (6 bases). CDR1 MNHNS and CDR2 SASEGT come from the germline V gene. The CDR3 covers 13 residues. Trimming shortened V by 6 bases and J by 7 bases, and 13 bases separated the two germline ends. In nucleotides, the CDR3 is TGTGCCAGCAGCCACGAGGGGGGGCAGCCCCAGCATTTT. Its protein product is CASSHEGGQPQHF.

V gene TRBV29-1 combines with J gene TRBJ2-5; TRBD2 aligns across 7 bases. The J segment lost 4 bases and the V segment lost 3 bases, leaving 8 bases of the junction unmatched. Germline CDR1 is SQVTM and CDR2 is ANQGSEA. The CDR3 consists of 14 residues. CDR3: CSVDSAGRGETQYF. For the CDR3, the DNA is TGCAGCGTTGACTCGGCAGGGAGGGGAGAGACCCAGTACTTC. The whole variable domain, filled in from reference TRBV29-1 and TRBJ2-5, reads SAVISQKPSRDICQRGTSLTIQCQVDSQVTMMFWYRQQPGQSLTLIATANQGSEATYESGFVIDKFPISRPNLTFSTLTVSNMSPEDSSIYLCSVDSAGRGETQYFGPGTRLLVL.

This rearrangement joins TRBV7-9 to TRBJ2-3; D not resolved. The CDR3 totals 17 residues. V was shortened by 0 bases and J by 4 bases, with 17 bases between the two germline ends. Germline CDR1 SEHNR, CDR2 FQNEAQ (reference sequence). In DNA form, the CDR3 reads TGTGCCAGCAGCTTAGCGGCGAGAGCGAAAGGACCAGATACGCAGTATTTT. It codes for CASSLAARAKGPDTQYF. Based on the CDR3 plus reference TRBV7-9 and TRBJ2-3, the full variable domain is DTGVSQNPRHKITKRGQNVTFRCDPISEHNRLYWYRQTLGQGPEFLTYFQNEAQLEKSRLLSDRFSAERPKGSFSTLEIQRTEQGDSAMYLCASSLAARAKGPDTQYFGPGTRLTVL.

The chain combines TRBV7-2 with TRBJ2-1; 9 nucleotides align to TRBD1. V shed 2 bases and J 8 bases; nucleotides not matched to a gene: 13. The length of the CDR3 is 17 residues. Germline CDR1 SGHTA, CDR2 FQGNSA. CDR3 coding DNA: TGTGCCAGCAGCTTAATGTTTTCGGGACAGGGATCCGATGAGCAGTTCTTC. It yields the protein CASSLMFSGQGSDEQFF.

About this clone itself: Other DNA variants within this sample encode the same CDR3. The rearrangement links TRBV5-1 to TRBJ2-3, with 11 positions matching TRBD2. This CDR3 has 15 residues. V trimming: 2 bases; J trimming: 1 base; junction bases outside the gene matches: 0. Germline V CDR1 and CDR2: SGHRS, YFSETQ. The CDR3 protein is CASSLLAGGTDTQYF. In DNA form, the CDR3 reads TGCGCCAGCAGCTTACTAGCGGGGGGCACAGATACGCAGTATTTT.

V usage is TRBV5-8 and J usage is TRBJ2-7, with D maybe TRBD2 (5 bases). The CDR3 has 11 residues. V was trimmed by 2 bases and J by 9 bases, leaving 9 bases between them. Per the germline V gene, CDR1 is SGHTS and CDR2 is YDEGEE. The CDR3 DNA sequence: TGTGCCAGCAGCTTAAAGGGAGTGCAGTACTTC. Encoded protein: CASSLKGVQYF.

On this clone itself: Within the sample, other DNA sequences also encode this same CDR3. V is TRBV5-1 and J is TRBJ2-1, with D unclear. From germline, CDR1 is SGHRS and CDR2 YFSETQ. The V gene lost 1 base and the J gene lost 8 bases, with 7 bases spanning the gap. CDR3 length: 12 amino acids. CDR3: CASSLRGDEQFF. CDR3 DNA: TGCGCCAGCAGCTTGAGAGGCGATGAGCAGTTCTTC.

The chain links TRBV27 to TRBJ2-3, with TRBD2 matching over 10 bases. The trim removed 6 bases at V and 3 bases at J, leaving 6 bases unmatched. This CDR3 has 15 residues. CDR1 is MNHEY and CDR2 is SMNVEV in the germline V gene (reference sequence). The CDR3 here is CASRLASGRTDTQYF. As DNA, the CDR3 is TGTGCCAGCAGACTAGCTAGCGGGAGAACAGATACGCAGTATTTT.

The genes are TRBV29-1 and TRBJ2-6; D is ambiguous. V lost 2 bases and J 4 bases, leaving 3 bases between the germline ends. The germline V gene has CDR1 SQVTM and CDR2 ANQGSEA. CDR3 length: 12 amino acids. CDR3 loop: CSVERGANVLTF. In DNA form, the CDR3 reads TGCAGCGTTGAACGCGGGGCCAACGTCCTGACTTTC.

This rearrangement joins TRBV4-1 to TRBJ2-5; 9 bases are a match to TRBD2. CDR3 size: 17 residues. V lost 6 bases to trimming and J lost 5 bases; unmatched junction nucleotides: 16. CDR1 is MGHRA and CDR2 is YSYEKL in the germline V gene. CDR3 in amino acids: CASSRTGTSMVWETQYF. In DNA form, the CDR3 reads TGCGCCAGCAGTCGAACCGGGACTAGCATGGTATGGGAGACCCAGTACTTC.

The chain employs TRBV11-2 and TRBJ2-1, with 9 positions matching TRBD2. The CDR3 loop spans 13 amino acids. In germline, CDR1 is SGHAT, CDR2 FQNNGV. Trimming took 6 bases from V and 6 from J; bases not matched to a gene: 3. The CDR3 loop reads CASSSGRRNEQFF. The CDR3 DNA is TGTGCCAGCAGTAGCGGGAGACGCAATGAGCAGTTCTTC.

This chain joins TRBV6-5 and TRBJ1-5; D unresolved. V shed 6 bases and J shed 2 bases, with 8 bases lying between them. Germline CDR1 and CDR2: MNHEY and SVGAGI. The CDR3 loop spans 13 amino acids. CDR3 in DNA: TGTGCCAGCAGCTCAGTTGGCAATCAGCCCCAGCATTTT. It translates to CASSSVGNQPQHF.